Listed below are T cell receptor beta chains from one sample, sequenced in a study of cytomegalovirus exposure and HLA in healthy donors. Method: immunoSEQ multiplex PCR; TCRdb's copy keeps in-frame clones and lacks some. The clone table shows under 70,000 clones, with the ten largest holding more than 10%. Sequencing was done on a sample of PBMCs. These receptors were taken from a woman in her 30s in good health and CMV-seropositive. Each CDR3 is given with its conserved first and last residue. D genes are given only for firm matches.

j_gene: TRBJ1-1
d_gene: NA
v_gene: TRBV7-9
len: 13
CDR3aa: CAHGPGWNTEAFF
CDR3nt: TGTGCCCACGGTCCGGGATGGAACACTGAAGCTTTCTTT

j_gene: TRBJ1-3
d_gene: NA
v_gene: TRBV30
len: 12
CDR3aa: CAGGGLGNTIYF
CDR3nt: TGTGCCGGCGGGGGGCTTGGAAACACCATATATTTT

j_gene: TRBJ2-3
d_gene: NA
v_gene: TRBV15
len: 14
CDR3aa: CATSLRQVTDTQYF
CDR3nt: TGTGCCACCAGCTTAAGACAGGTCACAGATACGCAGTATTTT

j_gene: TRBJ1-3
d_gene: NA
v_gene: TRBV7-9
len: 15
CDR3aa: CASSPGVSSGNTIYF
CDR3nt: TGTGCCAGCAGCCCGGGGGTCAGCTCTGGAAACACCATATATTTT

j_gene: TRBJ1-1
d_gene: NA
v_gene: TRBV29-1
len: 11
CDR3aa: CSAEQNTEAFF
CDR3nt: TGCAGCGCCGAACAGAACACTGAAGCTTTCTTT

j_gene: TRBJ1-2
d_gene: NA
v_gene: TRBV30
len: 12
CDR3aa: CARKTVVYGYTF
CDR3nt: TGTGCCCGTAAGACAGTAGTCTATGGCTACACCTTC

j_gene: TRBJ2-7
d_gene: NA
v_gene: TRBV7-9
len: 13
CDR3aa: CASSPRSIYEQYF
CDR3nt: TGTGCCAGCAGCCCTCGGAGCATTTACGAGCAGTACTTC

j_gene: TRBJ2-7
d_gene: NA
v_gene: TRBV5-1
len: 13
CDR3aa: CASSLDGTYEQYF
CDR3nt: TGCGCCAGCAGCCTGGACGGTACCTACGAGCAGTACTTC

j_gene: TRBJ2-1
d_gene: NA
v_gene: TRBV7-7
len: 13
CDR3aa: CASSLAGENEQFF
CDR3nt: TGTGCTAGCAGCTTAGCAGGAGAGAATGAGCAGTTCTTC

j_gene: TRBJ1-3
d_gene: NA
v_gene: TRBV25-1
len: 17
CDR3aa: CASSHPAQALSGNTIYF
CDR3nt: TGTGCCAGCAGCCACCCTGCACAGGCCTTATCTGGAAACACCATATATTTT

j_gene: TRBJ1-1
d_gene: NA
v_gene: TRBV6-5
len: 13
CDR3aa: CASSRVVNTEAFF
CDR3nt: TGTGCCAGTTCCAGGGTCGTGAACACTGAAGCTTTCTTT

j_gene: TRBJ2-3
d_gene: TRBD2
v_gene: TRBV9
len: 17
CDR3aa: CASSVVSSGGFTDTQYF
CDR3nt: TGTGCCAGCAGCGTAGTTTCTAGCGGGGGGTTCACAGATACGCAGTATTTT

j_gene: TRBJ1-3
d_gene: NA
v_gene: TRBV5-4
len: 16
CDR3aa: CASSPQGQVSGNTIYF
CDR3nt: TGTGCCAGCAGCCCCCAGGGGCAAGTCTCTGGAAACACCATATATTTT

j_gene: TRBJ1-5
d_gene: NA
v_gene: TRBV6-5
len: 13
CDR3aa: CASSYSNLQPQHF
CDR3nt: TGTGCCAGCAGTTACTCAAATCTCCAGCCCCAGCATTTT

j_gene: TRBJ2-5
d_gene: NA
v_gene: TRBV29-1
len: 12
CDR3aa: CSVVYFQETQYF
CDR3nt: TGCAGCGTTGTTTATTTTCAAGAGACCCAGTACTTC

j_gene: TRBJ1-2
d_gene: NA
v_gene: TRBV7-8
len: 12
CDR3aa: CASSLVMGARVF
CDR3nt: TGTGCCAGCAGCTTAGTGATGGGTGCGAGGGTCTTC

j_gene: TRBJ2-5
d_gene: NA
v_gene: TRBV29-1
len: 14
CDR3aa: CSVDRTGTQETQYF
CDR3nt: TGCAGCGTTGATCGGACTGGCACTCAAGAGACCCAGTACTTC

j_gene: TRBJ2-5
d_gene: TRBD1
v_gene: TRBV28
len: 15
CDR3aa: CASSDPAGGIETQYF
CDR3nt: TGTGCCAGCAGCGACCCCGCAGGGGGCATAGAGACCCAGTACTTC

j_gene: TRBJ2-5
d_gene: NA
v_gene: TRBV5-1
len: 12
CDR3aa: CASREGQETQYF
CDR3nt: TGCGCCAGCAGGGAGGGGCAAGAGACCCAGTACTTC

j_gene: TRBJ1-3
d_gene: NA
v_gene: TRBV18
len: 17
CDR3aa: CASSVTGIRSSGNTIYF
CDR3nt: TGTGCCAGCTCAGTTACCGGCATTAGGAGCTCTGGAAACACCATATATTTT

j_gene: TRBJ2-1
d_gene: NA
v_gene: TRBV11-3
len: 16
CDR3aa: CASSHERTWGRYEQFF
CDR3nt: TGTGCCAGCAGCCACGAGAGGACCTGGGGGAGGTATGAGCAGTTCTTC

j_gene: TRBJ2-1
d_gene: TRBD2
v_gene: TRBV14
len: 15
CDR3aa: CASSQDRSGRDEQFF
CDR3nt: TGTGCCAGCAGCCAAGATCGAAGCGGGAGGGATGAGCAGTTCTTC

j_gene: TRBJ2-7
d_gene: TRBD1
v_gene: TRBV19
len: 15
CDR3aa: CASSEPGTGSYEQYF
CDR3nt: TGTGCCAGCTCCGAGCCCGGGACAGGGAGCTACGAGCAGTACTTC